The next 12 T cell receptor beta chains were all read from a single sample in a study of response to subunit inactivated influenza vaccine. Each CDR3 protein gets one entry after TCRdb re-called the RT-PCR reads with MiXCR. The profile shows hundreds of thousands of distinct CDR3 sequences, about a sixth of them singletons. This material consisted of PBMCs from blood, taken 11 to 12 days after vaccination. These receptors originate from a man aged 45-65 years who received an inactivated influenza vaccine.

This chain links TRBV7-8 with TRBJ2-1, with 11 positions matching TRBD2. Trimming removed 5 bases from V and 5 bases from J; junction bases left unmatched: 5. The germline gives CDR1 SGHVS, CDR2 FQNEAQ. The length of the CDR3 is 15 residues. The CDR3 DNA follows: TGTGCCAGCAGCGATTTAGCGGGAGGGAACAATGAGCAGTTCTTC. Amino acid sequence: CASSDLAGGNNEQFF.

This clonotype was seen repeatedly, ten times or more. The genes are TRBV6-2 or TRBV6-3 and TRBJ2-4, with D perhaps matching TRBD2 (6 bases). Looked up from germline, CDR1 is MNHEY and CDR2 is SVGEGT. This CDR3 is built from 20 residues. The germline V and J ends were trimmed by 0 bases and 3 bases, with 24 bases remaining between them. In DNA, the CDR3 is TGTGCCAGCAGTTACTCCGTCGTGTCCCCATTTGTCGGGGGCAAAAACATTCAGTACTTC. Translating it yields CASSYSVVSPFVGGKNIQYF.

CDR3 in amino acids: CASSLFGQLARYNEQFF. The CDR3 DNA reads TGTGCCAGCAGCTTGTTCGGTCAGCTAGCGAGATACAATGAGCAGTTCTTC. This chain uses TRBV5-4 with TRBJ2-1; D may be TRBD2 (6 bases). This CDR3 has 17 amino acids. V was pared by 1 base and J by 4 bases, with 18 bases between. Germline CDR1 reads SGHNT; CDR2 reads YYREEE (reference sequence).

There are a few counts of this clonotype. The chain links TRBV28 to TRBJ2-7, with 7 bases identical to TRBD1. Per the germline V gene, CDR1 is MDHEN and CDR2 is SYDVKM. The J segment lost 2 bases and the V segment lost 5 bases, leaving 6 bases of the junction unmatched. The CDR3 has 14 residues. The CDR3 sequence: CASSITGVAYEQYF. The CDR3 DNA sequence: TGTGCCAGCAGTATAACAGGGGTCGCCTACGAGCAGTACTTC.

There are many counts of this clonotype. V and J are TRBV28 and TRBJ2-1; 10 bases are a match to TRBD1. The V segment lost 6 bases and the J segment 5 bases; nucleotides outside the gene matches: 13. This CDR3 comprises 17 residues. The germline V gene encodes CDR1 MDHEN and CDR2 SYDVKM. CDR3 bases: TGTGCCAGCAGACCGGACAGGGGGGAACCTATTGACAATGAGCAGTTCTTC. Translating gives CASRPDRGEPIDNEQFF.

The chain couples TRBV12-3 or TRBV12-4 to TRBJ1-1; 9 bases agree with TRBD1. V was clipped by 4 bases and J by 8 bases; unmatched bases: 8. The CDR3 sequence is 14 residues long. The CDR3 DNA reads TGTGCCAGCAGTTGGACAGGGGCCCTATCCGAAGCTTTCTTT. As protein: CASSWTGALSEAFF.

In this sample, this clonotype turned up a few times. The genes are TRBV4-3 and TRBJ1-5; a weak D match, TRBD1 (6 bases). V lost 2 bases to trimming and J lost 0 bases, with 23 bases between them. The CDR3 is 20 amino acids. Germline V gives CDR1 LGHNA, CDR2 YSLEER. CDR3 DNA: TGCGCCAGCAGCCAAAACCGTCCCGGGACACTAGAAGATAGCAATCAGCCCCAGCATTTT. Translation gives CASSQNRPGTLEDSNQPQHF.

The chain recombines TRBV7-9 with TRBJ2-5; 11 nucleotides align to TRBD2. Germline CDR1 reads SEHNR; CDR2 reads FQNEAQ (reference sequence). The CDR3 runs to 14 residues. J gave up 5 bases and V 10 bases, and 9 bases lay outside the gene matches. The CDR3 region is CATVLAGGWETQYF. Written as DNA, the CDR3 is TGTGCCACGGTTCTAGCGGGAGGATGGGAGACCCAGTACTTC.

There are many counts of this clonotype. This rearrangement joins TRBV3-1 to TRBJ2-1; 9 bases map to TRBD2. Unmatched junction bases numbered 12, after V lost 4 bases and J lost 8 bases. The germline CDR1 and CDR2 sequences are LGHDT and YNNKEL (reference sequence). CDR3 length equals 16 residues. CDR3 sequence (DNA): TGTGCCAGCAGCCTCATCGGCGGGGGGGGCCTCCATGAGCAGTTCTTC. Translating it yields CASSLIGGGGLHEQFF.

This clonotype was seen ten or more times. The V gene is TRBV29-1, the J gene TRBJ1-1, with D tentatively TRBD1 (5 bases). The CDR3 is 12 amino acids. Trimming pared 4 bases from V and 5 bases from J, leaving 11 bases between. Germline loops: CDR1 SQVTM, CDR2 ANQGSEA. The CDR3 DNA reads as TGCAGCGTTGCTGGGCAGGGTACTGAAGCTTTCTTT. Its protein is CSVAGQGTEAFF.

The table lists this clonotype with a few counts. DNA of the CDR3: TGCAGCGTCCGTGGAAGTCCCTCAGGTGAGCAGTTCTTC. Its protein product is CSVRGSPSGEQFF. The chain is built from TRBV29-1 and TRBJ2-1, with D hard to call. The germline gives CDR1 SQVTM, CDR2 ANQGSEA. This CDR3 contains 13 residues. The germline V and J ends were trimmed by 6 bases and 9 bases, with 18 bases remaining between them.

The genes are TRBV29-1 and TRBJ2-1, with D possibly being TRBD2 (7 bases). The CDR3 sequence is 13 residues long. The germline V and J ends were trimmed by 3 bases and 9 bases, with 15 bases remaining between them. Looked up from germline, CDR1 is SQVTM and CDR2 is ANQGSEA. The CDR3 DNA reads TGCAGCGTTGACTGGGCGGGGGACACTGAGCAGTTCTTC. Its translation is CSVDWAGDTEQFF.